One T cell receptor beta chain is described in this entry. The data derive from a study of sequential checkpoint blockade in melanoma. Study information: Each arm's sequence ended with maintenance nivolumab.

The CDR3 runs to 14 residues. V dropped 5 bases and J dropped 0 bases, with 8 bases sitting between them. Germline-derived CDR1 and CDR2 are MNHNS and SASEGT. Profiled with immunoSEQ multiplex PCR; TCRdb holds only in-frame clones, not every one. The table lists 19,000 or so clones, over 60% of them singletons. Treatment indicated: randomized to nivolumab then ipilimumab (arm A) or the reverse (arm B). The V and J genes are TRBV6-1 and TRBJ1-3, with D unresolved. This specimen was CD8+ T cells sorted from blood (inferred from file names), taken from a patient given nivolumab and ipilimumab in sequence. The origin of this receptor is a human donor with melanoma. The chain's CDR3 is CASSLTRSGNTIYF. The CDR3 nucleotides are TGTGCCAGCAGTTTGACTCGCTCTGGAAACACCATATATTTT.